This T cell receptor beta chain appears in the sequencing data of a study of T cells in Graves' hyperthyroidism and ophthalmopathy. General study results and limits: Model-based prediction identified ophthalmopathy a median around 6.5 months prior to its onset.

This clonotype showed up many times. Its specificity is unknown. Each diagnosis was grounded in clinical symptoms, serum thyroxine and TRAb, thyroid ultrasound, and orbital computed tomography. PBMCs were derived from around 10 ml fresh peripheral blood. CDR3 length equals 13 residues. V lost 0 bases, J lost 2 bases, and 5 bases lay in between. The V gene's germline CDR1 is SGHNT and CDR2 YYREEE (reference sequence). TCR beta CDR3 region amplification was performed from RNA transcripts. The HTBI primer set served for first-round RT-PCR of the TCR CDR3. One entry per CDR3 protein, called by TCRdb with MiXCR from the multiplex PCR reads. Among nearly 750,000 distinct CDR3 sequences, roughly a third were seen once, and the ten largest hold more than 25%.

The sequence derives from a woman aged 40 to 55 with Graves' hyperthyroidism. The sequencing input was blood. This chain links TRBV5-4 with TRBJ1-2; D gene unclear. The CDR3 coding sequence is TGTGCCAGCAGCTTGGTTAGCAACTATGGCTACACCTTC. This codes for CASSLVSNYGYTF.